This TCR beta chain was documented in a study of cytomegalovirus exposure and HLA in healthy donors. The CDR3 sequence is 18 residues long. Per germline, CDR1 SGHRS and CDR2 YFSETQ. Trimming removed 3 bases from V and 6 bases from J, with 26 bases in between. PCR was performed using 60 Vbeta and 13 Jbeta primers. TCRdb keeps only in-frame clones here, not all; method: immunoSEQ multiplex PCR. Seen here are 140,000 or so clones, 78% observed once, and the top ten hold about 2.9%. The sequence derives from a female donor in good health and CMV-seronegative. The sample consisted of PBMCs. This chain connects TRBV5-1 to TRBJ2-3, with D hard to call. CDR3 DNA sequence: TGCGCCAGCAGCTATACTACCCTCTTTCCTGGGTCGGAGGATACGCAGTATTTT. Encoded protein: CASSYTTLFPGSEDTQYF.